The 3 T cell receptor beta chains in this list originate from one sample, sequenced in a study of metastatic and nonmetastatic thyroid tumors (dated by TCRdb to 2018 to 2020). The library was made by PCR. The listed sequencing device is Illumina HiSeq 4000. The public reads were reprocessed in TCRdb via fastp at Q25 and MiXCR, keeping in-frame beta chains. In all, the sample holds 20,000 to 25,000 clones, and roughly a quarter of those were seen once. Jointly, the top ten make up around 12% of the sample. Before undergoing thyroid surgery, none of the patients had been given any kind of treatment. The sample consisted of tumor tissue. The receptor set was obtained from a male donor with papillary thyroid cancer or a benign thyroid nodule (not recorded which). Some clones in this sample may be carry-over from other donors' samples.

CDR3 DNA: TGTGCCAGCAGTTGCTCGAGTGACAGTGCAGGGGAGCTGTTTTTT. This encodes CASSCSSDSAGELFF. The chain employs TRBV6-2 or TRBV6-3 and TRBJ2-2; maybe TRBD1 (5 bases). Germline CDR1 and CDR2: MNHEY and SVGEGT. Trimming removed 4 bases at V and 8 bases at J, with 17 bases between. This CDR3 is 15 amino acids long.

In its sample, this clone was seen many times. V gene TRBV28 combines with J gene TRBJ1-1; no firm D call. Trimming stripped 6 bases from V and 0 bases from J, with 8 bases between. CDR1 and CDR2 (germline): MDHEN, SYDVKM. The CDR3 length is 13 residues. The chain's CDR3 is CASRPGVNTEAFF. The CDR3, as DNA: TGTGCCAGCAGACCCGGGGTGAACACTGAAGCTTTCTTT.

The table lists this clone with many counts. Different DNA sequences within this sample yield the same CDR3. The CDR3 DNA is TGCAGTGCTCCAGACAGGGGGCGAGGGGCTTTATACGAGCAGTACTTC. Translation gives CSAPDRGRGALYEQYF. The V gene is TRBV20-1, the J gene TRBJ2-7, with 10 nucleotides matching TRBD1. V shed 5 bases and J 4 bases; nucleotides not matched to a gene: 14. Germline CDR1 DFQATT, CDR2 SNEGSKA (reference sequence). CDR3 length: 16 amino acids.